The clone carrying this T cell receptor (beta chain) was seen only a few times. What it recognizes is unknown. As it was prepared, the TCRbeta library received unique molecular identifiers. Using its own MiXCR run on the PCR reads, TCRdb lists one record per CDR3 protein. The sample has 700,000 or so distinct CDR3 sequences, about an eighth seen once; the top ten hold roughly 0.84%. The data are from a study of T-cell reconstitution after alpha-beta-depleted transplantation in children. Study-wide findings and caveats: T-cell counts and diversity were attributed mostly to newly produced T cells one year after transplant. The study reportedly traced alpha-beta T cells about two months after transplant to several hundred expanded graft clones. Surviving recipient T cells and intrathymic progenitors accounted for some patients' high TCRbeta diversity at day 60.

The CDR3 loop spans 15 amino acids. Germline V gene data show CDR1 as SEHNR and CDR2 as FQNEAQ (reference sequence). V was clipped by 4 bases and J by 4 bases, with 17 bases between them. This receptor was taken from a girl aged 2 to 10 with congenital amegakaryocytic thrombocytopenia, due to receive a stem cell transplant. Material: PBMCs, obtained before TCRalphabeta/CD19-depleted stem cell transplant. The V gene is TRBV7-9, the J gene TRBJ2-7; tentative D call: TRBD2 (5 bases). As DNA, the CDR3 is TGTGCCAGCAGCTACGGAGGAATAGGCTCATACGAGCAGTACTTC. Protein sequence: CASSYGGIGSYEQYF.